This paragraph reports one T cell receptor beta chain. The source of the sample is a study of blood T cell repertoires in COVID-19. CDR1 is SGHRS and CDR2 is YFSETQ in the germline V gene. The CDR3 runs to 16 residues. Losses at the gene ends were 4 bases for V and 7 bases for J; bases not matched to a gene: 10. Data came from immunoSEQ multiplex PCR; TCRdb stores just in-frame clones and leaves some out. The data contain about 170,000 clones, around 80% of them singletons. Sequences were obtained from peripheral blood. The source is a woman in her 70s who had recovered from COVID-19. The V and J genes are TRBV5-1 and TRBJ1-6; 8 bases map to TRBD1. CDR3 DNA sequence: TGCGCCAGCAGCACCGAGACAGGGGCGGCGAATTCACCCCTCCACTTT. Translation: CASSTETGAANSPLHF.